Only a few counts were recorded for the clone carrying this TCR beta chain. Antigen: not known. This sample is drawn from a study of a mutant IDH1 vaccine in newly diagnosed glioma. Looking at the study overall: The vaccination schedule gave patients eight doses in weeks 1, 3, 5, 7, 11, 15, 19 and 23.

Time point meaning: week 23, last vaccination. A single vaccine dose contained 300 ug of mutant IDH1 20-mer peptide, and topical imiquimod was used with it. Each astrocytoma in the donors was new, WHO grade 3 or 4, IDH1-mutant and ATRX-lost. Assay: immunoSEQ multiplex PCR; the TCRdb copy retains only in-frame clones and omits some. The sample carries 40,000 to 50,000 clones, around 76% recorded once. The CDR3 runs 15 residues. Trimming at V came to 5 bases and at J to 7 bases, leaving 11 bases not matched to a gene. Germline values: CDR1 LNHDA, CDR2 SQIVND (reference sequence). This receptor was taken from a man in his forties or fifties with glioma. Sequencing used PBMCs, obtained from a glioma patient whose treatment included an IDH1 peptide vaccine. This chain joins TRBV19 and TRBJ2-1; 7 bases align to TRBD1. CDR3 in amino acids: CASSPRDSSRNEQFF. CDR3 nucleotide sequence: TGTGCCAGTAGTCCCCGGGACAGTAGTAGGAATGAGCAGTTCTTC.